This T cell receptor (beta chain) originates from a study of OX40 agonist ivuxolimab in advanced cancers. General study findings and limits: CD4+ and CD8+ blood T cells expanded clonally by week 6 at 0.1 to 3.0 mg/kg.

Profiling relied on immunoSEQ multiplex PCR, and the TCRdb table lists in-frame clones only, not all of them. This sample carries 65,000 to 95,000 clones, 80% to 95% of them seen once, and the ten largest clones take around 6.5%. Note on this clone: The antigen remains undetermined.

Germline CDR1 and CDR2: SGHDN and FVKESK. The CDR3 contains 15 residues. Unmatched junction bases numbered 8, after V lost 0 bases and J lost 10 bases. This specimen was CD4+ or CD8+ T cells sorted from blood, taken in a trial of the OX40 agonist ivuxolimab. The receptor was isolated from an adult with an advanced solid tumor such as melanoma, head and neck, liver or kidney cancer. This chain uses TRBV14 with TRBJ2-1; TRBD1 agrees at 8 bases. The CDR3 region has the DNA TGTGCCAGCAGCCAAGATTTCCGGACAGGGCAGGAGCAGTTCTTC. Translating gives CASSQDFRTGQEQFF. The variable domain in full, completed from reference TRBV14 and TRBJ2-1, reads EAGVTQFPSHSVIEKGQTVTLRCDPISGHDNLYWYRRVMGKEIKFLLHFVKESKQDESGMPNNRFLAERTGGTYSTLKVQPAELEDSGVYFCASSQDFRTGQEQFFGPGTRLTVL.